The clone carrying this T cell receptor (beta chain) was picked up one time. Its antigen is as yet unknown. V was pared by 6 bases and J by 5 bases, with 8 bases between. Per the germline V gene, CDR1 is DFQATT and CDR2 is SNEGSKA (reference sequence). The CDR3 length is 11 residues. The data originate from a study of T cells in Graves' hyperthyroidism and ophthalmopathy. The wider study: Specimen type is peripheral blood, collected at initial diagnosis prior to any treatment.

It was RNA transcripts that yielded the amplified TCR beta CDR3 regions. The HTBI primer set served for first-round RT-PCR of the TCR CDR3. Using its own MiXCR run on the multiplex PCR reads, TCRdb lists one record per CDR3 protein. Of 600,000 to 650,000 distinct CDR3 sequences detected, less than 25% appear once; the ten largest clones hold about 34%. Findings and caveats of the study: Blood shared most expanded thyroid clonotypes above 0.001.

Over 9 ml of fresh peripheral blood supplied the PBMCs. The genes are TRBV20-1 and TRBJ2-1; D unresolved. Source material: blood. This TCR derives from a man aged 25-45 years with Graves' ophthalmopathy. For the CDR3, the DNA is TGCAGTGCGATAATGGACAATGAGCAGTTCTTC. Protein sequence: CSAIMDNEQFF.